Below are 18 T cell receptor beta chains sequenced from a single sample in a study of identical twins. TCRdb called the 5' RACE reads again in MiXCR, with one record for every CDR3 protein. The sample yields around 1.7 million distinct CDR3 sequences, less than 35% seen once. Sample: cord blood. These receptors originate from a newborn girl in good health.

This chain links TRBV29-1 with TRBJ2-7, with 8 bases lining up with TRBD2. V trimming: 4 bases; J trimming: 1 base; junction bases outside the gene matches: 12. Per germline, CDR1 SQVTM and CDR2 ANQGSEA. The CDR3 spans 16 residues. The CDR3, as DNA: TGCAGCGTTGTGCAGGAGCGGGAGTTTAGATCCTACGAGCAGTACTTC. Translating it yields CSVVQEREFRSYEQYF.

The sample holds one count of this clonotype. The genes are TRBV4-1 and TRBJ2-5; D might be TRBD1 or TRBD2, each matching 5 bases. The germline gives CDR1 MGHRA, CDR2 YSYEKL. Trimming shortened V by 1 base and J by 4 bases, and 10 bases separated the two germline ends. The CDR3 sequence is 14 residues long. The CDR3 nucleotides read TGCGCCAGCAGCCAAGGCGAGGGGAGAGAGACCCAGTACTTC. Encoded protein: CASSQGEGRETQYF.

The table lists this clonotype with a few counts. The CDR3, as DNA: TGTGCCAGCAGCTTAGTGGACACCCAAGAGACCCAGTACTTC. It translates to CASSLVDTQETQYF. The V and J genes are TRBV7-9 and TRBJ2-5; possible D gene TRBD1, 5 bases. CDR1 and CDR2 (germline): SEHNR, FQNEAQ (reference sequence). The CDR3 totals 14 residues. The ends were cut back, 1 base at V and 1 base at J, with 7 bases in the middle.

This clonotype has just a few counts. The chain uses TRBV20-1 and TRBJ2-7; 9 nucleotides agree with TRBD1. In germline, CDR1 is DFQATT, CDR2 SNEGSKA (reference sequence). This CDR3 has 15 residues. V lost 6 bases, J lost 2 bases, and 11 bases stayed unmatched. CDR3 sequence: CSAGQQGAIPYEQYF. The DNA of the CDR3 is TGCAGTGCAGGGCAACAGGGGGCCATCCCCTACGAGCAGTACTTC.

CDR3 in amino acids: CASSLEVRRGMKYF. CDR3 DNA: TGTGCCAGCAGCTTAGAAGTCCGACGGGGGATGAAGTACTTC. The rearrangement links TRBV11-2 to TRBJ2-5; D possibly corresponds to TRBD2 (6 bases). Germline V lookup: CDR1 SGHAT, CDR2 FQNNGV. The germline V and J ends were trimmed by 0 bases and 12 bases, with 17 bases remaining between them. CDR3 length equals 14 residues. Drawing the rest from reference TRBV11-2 and TRBJ2-5, the complete variable domain is EAGVAQSPRYKIIEKRQSVAFWCNPISGHATLYWYQQILGQGPKLLIQFQNNGVVDDSQLPKDRFSAERLKGVDSTLKIQPAKLEDSAVYLCASSLEVRRGMKYFGPGTRLLVL.

As concerns this clonotype: One end of the junction fails to match germline, which may point to a read error. The chain uses TRBV9 and TRBJ2-1; TRBD2 agrees at 7 bases. Germline CDR1 reads SGDLS; CDR2 reads YYNGEE. The CDR3 has 17 amino acids. The CDR3, as DNA: TGTGCCAGCATCGTAGTCGGGGGGTCAAGCTCCTACAATGAGCAGTTCTTC. This codes for CASIVVGGSSSYNEQFF. The variable domain in full, with the rest retrieved from reference TRBV9 and TRBJ2-1, is DSGVTQTPKHLITATGQRVTLRCSPRSGDLSVYWYQQSLDQGLQFLIQYYNGEERAKGNILERFSAQQFPDLHSELNLSSLELGDSALYFCASIVVGGSSSYNEQFFGPGTRLTVL.

This chain links TRBV2 with TRBJ2-7; 11 bases line up with TRBD2. V was clipped by 2 bases and J by 6 bases; unmatched bases: 6. The CDR3 length is 15 residues. Looked up from germline, CDR1 is SNHLY and CDR2 is FYNNEI. This CDR3 is CASSESPSGRTEQYF. CDR3 DNA sequence: TGTGCCAGCAGTGAATCCCCTAGCGGGAGGACCGAGCAGTACTTC.

The rearrangement joins TRBV10-2 to TRBJ2-2, with D perhaps matching TRBD2 (6 bases). V was clipped by 6 bases and J by 7 bases, with 15 bases between them. There are 14 residues in the CDR3. Germline CDR1 reads WSHSY; CDR2 reads SAAADI. In nucleotides, the CDR3 is TGCGCCAGCAGAGGGACTCATTCTGGCGGGGAGCTGTTTTTT. Amino acid sequence: CASRGTHSGGELFF.

The V and J genes are TRBV6-4 and TRBJ2-2, with a possible D match to TRBD1 (6 bases). V was trimmed by 11 bases and J by 6 bases, leaving 13 bases between them. This CDR3 is built from 12 residues. The germline V gene has CDR1 MRHNA and CDR2 SNTAGT. In DNA, the CDR3 is TGTGCCCGTGAGGGGGAGCCCGGGGAGCTGTTTTTT. Amino acid sequence: CAREGEPGELFF.

The chain couples TRBV6-1 to TRBJ2-3; 10 bases are shared with TRBD2. V was clipped by 1 base and J by 3 bases; unmatched bases: 7. The CDR3 has 17 amino acids. Germline V gene lookup returns CDR1 MNHNS and CDR2 SASEGT. CDR3 amino acids: CASSEDEFSGRTDTQYF. DNA for the CDR3: TGTGCCAGCAGTGAAGATGAGTTTAGCGGGAGGACAGATACGCAGTATTTT.

V gene TRBV18 combines with J gene TRBJ2-7; TRBD1 matches 8 bases. Germline V gene data show CDR1 as KGHSH and CDR2 as LQKENI. With V trimmed by 8 bases and J by 1 base, 10 bases remained unmatched. The CDR3 is made up of 15 amino acids. CDR3 coding DNA: TGTGCCAGCAGTCCTGGGACAGGAAGGTCCTACGAGCAGTACTTC. This translates into CASSPGTGRSYEQYF.

The chain recombines TRBV6-1 with TRBJ1-6; no firm D call. Per the germline V gene, CDR1 is MNHNS and CDR2 is SASEGT. The ends were cut back, 2 bases at V and 8 bases at J, with 13 bases in the middle. This CDR3 region has 15 residues. The CDR3 region is CASSELWTGYSPLHF. Written as DNA, the CDR3 is TGTGCCAGCAGTGAATTATGGACGGGGTATTCACCCCTCCACTTT.

Points on this clonotype: A clone one base away is much larger, so this may be a read error. The chain couples TRBV6-5 to TRBJ2-7; 13 positions match TRBD2. V was clipped by 6 bases and J by 7 bases; unmatched bases: 9. This CDR3 is 15 amino acids long. CDR1 and CDR2 (germline): MNHEY, SVGAGI. CDR3: CASRRLAGGPNEQYF. CDR3 DNA sequence: TGTGCCAGCAGACGACTAGCGGGAGGTCCCAATGAGCAGTACTTC.

The chain couples TRBV3-1 to TRBJ2-7, with 8 bases fitting TRBD2. This CDR3 has 17 amino acids. J gave up 3 bases and V 2 bases, and 12 bases lay outside the gene matches. The germline gives CDR1 LGHDT, CDR2 YNNKEL (reference sequence). In nucleotides, the CDR3 is TGTGCCAGCAGCCAAAGAGCTGCATCGGGGGGGCGCTACGAGCAGTACTTC. This codes for CASSQRAASGGRYEQYF.

This chain connects TRBV7-2 to TRBJ2-5; 9 bases map to TRBD2. Trimming at V came to 3 bases and at J to 11 bases, leaving 16 bases not matched to a gene. The germline gives CDR1 SGHTA, CDR2 FQGNSA. CDR3 length equals 16 residues. CDR3: CASSFSSGRNYNEQYF. Here the CDR3 DNA reads TGTGCCAGCAGCTTTAGTAGCGGGAGAAATTACAATGAGCAGTACTTC.

The genes are TRBV4-2 and TRBJ2-3, with TRBD1 matching 8 bases. CDR1 and CDR2 (germline): LGHNA, YNFKEQ. This CDR3 is built from 14 residues. Losses at the gene ends were 5 bases for V and 6 bases for J; bases not matched to a gene: 7. The CDR3: CASSVGQEADTQYF. The CDR3 region has the DNA TGTGCCAGCAGCGTGGGACAGGAGGCCGATACGCAGTATTTT.

The V and J genes are TRBV11-1 and TRBJ2-3, with D hard to call. Germline CDR1 reads SGHAT; CDR2 reads FQDESV (reference sequence). There are 15 residues in the CDR3. Trimming shortened V by 6 bases and J by 0 bases, and 13 bases separated the two germline ends. The CDR3 nucleotides are TGTGCCAGCAGGGTGAAGACCCATAGCACAGATACGCAGTATTTT. Its translation is CASRVKTHSTDTQYF.

This clonotype appeared a few times. The V and J genes are TRBV20-1 and TRBJ2-7, with 11 bases fitting TRBD2. J lost 1 base, V lost 4 bases, and 3 bases had no gene match. Germline V gene lookup returns CDR1 DFQATT and CDR2 SNEGSKA (reference sequence). There are 14 residues in the CDR3. CDR3 amino acids: CSAISGRVSYEQYF. CDR3 nucleotide sequence: TGCAGTGCTATTAGCGGGAGGGTATCCTACGAGCAGTACTTC.